A selection of T cell receptor beta chains follows, all from one sample in a study of shared clonotypes between healthy human individuals. Produced via immunoSEQ multiplex PCR; TCRdb's table is partial and in-frame only. Among a few million clones listed, roughly 93% were seen once. Sequencing was done on a sample of naive CD4+ T cells from PBMCs. Receptor source: a man between 18 and 35 years old in good health. Some clones in this sample may be carry-over from other donors' samples. The CDR3 runs from the conserved cysteine through the conserved F or W. A D gene is named only where the DNA matches it firmly. Some rows have no size entry. The others give once, few or many, or a class for an expanded clone.

d_call	v_call	j_call	clone_size	cdr3_aa	cdr3_nt
-	TRBV20-1	TRBJ2-1	-	CSAPTYNEQFF	TGCAGTGCTCCTACGTACAATGAGCAGTTCTTC
-	TRBV7-2	TRBJ2-1	-	CASSLGDVQVFQFF	TGTGCCAGCAGCTTAGGAGATGTTCAAGTGTTTCAGTTCTTC
-	TRBV4-1	TRBJ2-5	-	CASSQSPVLQETQYF	TGCGCCAGCAGCCAGTCCCCAGTACTTCAAGAGACCCAGTACTTC
-	TRBV28	TRBJ2-7	-	CASSTPPYEQYF	TGTGCCAGCAGTACTCCCCCCTACGAGCAGTACTTC
-	TRBV6-5	TRBJ2-7	-	CASSYSSRGGSYEQYF	TGTGCCAGCAGTTACTCGAGTCGCGGAGGTAGCTACGAGCAGTACTTC
TRBD2	TRBV7-8	TRBJ2-3	-	CASSTSGRDSTQYF	TGTGCCAGCAGTACTAGCGGGAGGGATTCTACGCAGTATTTT
TRBD2	TRBV7-8	TRBJ2-5	once	CASSLRDAGVWETQYF	TGTGCCAGCAGCCTCCGGGATGCGGGAGTATGGGAGACCCAGTACTTC
-	TRBV9	TRBJ1-3	-	CASSYSVISGNTIYF	TGTGCCAGCAGCTACTCGGTAATCTCTGGAAACACCATATATTTT
-	TRBV11-2	TRBJ1-3	once	CASSQGQRGNTIYF	TGTGCCAGCAGCCAAGGACAGAGAGGAAACACCATATATTTT
-	TRBV28	TRBJ2-5	-	CASSTPRGQETQYF	TGTGCCAGCAGTACACCTAGGGGGCAAGAGACCCAGTACTTC
-	TRBV30	TRBJ1-2	-	CALWTARGYGYTF	TGTGCCTTGTGGACAGCTAGGGGTTATGGCTACACCTTC
-	TRBV18	TRBJ2-5	few	CASSPPSKETQYF	TGTGCCAGCTCACCACCGAGTAAAGAGACCCAGTACTTC
-	TRBV5-4	TRBJ1-1	-	CASSPVAGDTEAFF	TGTGCCAGCAGCCCAGTCGCCGGGGACACTGAAGCTTTCTTT
TRBD2	TRBV11-3	TRBJ2-2	-	CASSRAGGNTGELFF	TGTGCCAGCAGCCGAGCGGGAGGGAACACCGGGGAGCTGTTTTTT
-	TRBV28	TRBJ1-1	-	CASSFFDLSTTEAFF	TGTGCCAGCAGTTTCTTTGACTTAAGTACCACTGAAGCTTTCTTT
TRBD1	TRBV6-1	TRBJ1-5	-	CASSEVGTVNQPQHF	TGTGCCAGCAGTGAGGTGGGGACAGTTAATCAGCCCCAGCATTTT
-	TRBV19	TRBJ2-7	-	CASSWRGNLLGEQYF	TGTGCCAGTAGCTGGCGAGGGAACCTTCTGGGCGAGCAGTACTTC
TRBD1	TRBV6-5	TRBJ2-5	-	CASSSLIGTAQETQYF	TGTGCCAGCAGTTCTCTTATCGGGACAGCCCAAGAGACCCAGTACTTC
TRBD2	TRBV4-1	TRBJ2-7	once	CASSQPREGRRYEQYF	TGCGCCAGCAGCCAACCGCGGGAGGGCCGGAGATACGAGCAGTACTTC
-	TRBV5-1	TRBJ1-2	-	CASSLDPGSGGGYTF	TGCGCCAGCAGCTTGGATCCGGGATCAGGAGGAGGCTACACCTTC
-	TRBV27	TRBJ1-1	-	CASRTHTVGAEAFF	TGTGCCAGCAGGACGCACACAGTCGGGGCTGAAGCTTTCTTT
-	TRBV28	TRBJ1-5	-	CASSFGGALEIMAQHF	TGTGCCAGCAGTTTCGGCGGCGCGTTGGAGATCATGGCCCAGCATTTT
-	TRBV9	TRBJ1-3	-	CASSVGEPLGNTIYF	TGTGCCAGCAGCGTAGGGGAGCCTCTCGGAAACACCATATATTTT
-	TRBV18	TRBJ1-2	-	CASSRGTTNYGYTF	TGTGCCAGCTCACGGGGCACAACTAACTATGGCTACACCTTC
TRBD1	TRBV7-9	TRBJ2-7	-	CASSSWTGASGYEQYF	TGTGCCAGCAGCTCGTGGACAGGCGCTTCGGGGTACGAGCAGTACTTC
-	TRBV9	TRBJ1-3	once	CASSVRTEPGNTIYF	TGTGCCAGCAGCGTTCGGACGGAGCCGGGAAACACCATATATTTT
TRBD2	TRBV5-1	TRBJ2-3	-	CASSLITSGTDTQYF	TGCGCCAGCAGCTTGATAACTAGCGGCACAGATACGCAGTATTTT
-	TRBV6-5	TRBJ2-7	-	CASSYRNEQYF	TGTGCCAGCAGTTACCGGAACGAGCAGTACTTC
-	TRBV20-1	TRBJ1-5	-	CSASSLQPQHF	TGCAGTGCTAGTTCTCTTCAGCCCCAGCATTTT
-	TRBV19	TRBJ2-3	-	CASSIPGATLGDTQYF	TGTGCCAGTAGTATCCCAGGGGCAACCCTGGGAGATACGCAGTATTTT
TRBD2	TRBV28	TRBJ2-2	-	CASSLTGTRPNTGELFF	TGTGCCAGCAGCCTGACCGGGACTAGGCCGAACACCGGGGAGCTGTTTTTT
-	TRBV13	TRBJ2-5	-	CASSLGQVLAETQYF	TGTGCCAGCAGCTTAGGCCAGGTTCTGGCTGAGACCCAGTACTTC
TRBD2	TRBV2	TRBJ2-7	-	CAGGTTPEVQYF	TGTGCCGGCGGGACTACCCCAGAGGTGCAGTACTTC
TRBD1	TRBV4-1	TRBJ1-2	-	CASSPVGQGAGGYTF	TGCGCCAGCAGCCCGGTGGGACAGGGGGCCGGTGGCTACACCTTC
TRBD2	TRBV7-6	TRBJ2-2	few	CASSLLAGDSTGELFF	TGTGCCAGCAGCTTACTAGCGGGAGATAGCACCGGGGAGCTGTTTTTT
-	TRBV9	TRBJ1-3	-	CASSTRPGSGNTIYF	TGTGCCAGCAGCACCCGTCCAGGGTCTGGAAACACCATATATTTT
-	TRBV6-1	TRBJ1-5	-	CASSESSTGPQHF	TGTGCCAGCAGTGAATCCTCGACCGGGCCCCAGCATTTT
-	TRBV5-1	TRBJ2-7	-	CASSWSDSLEQYF	TGCGCCAGCAGCTGGTCAGACAGTCTCGAGCAGTACTTC
TRBD1	TRBV19	TRBJ1-5	-	CASRQQGRGNSNQPQHF	TGTGCCAGTAGGCAACAGGGGCGCGGGAATAGCAATCAGCCCCAGCATTTT
-	TRBV6-6	TRBJ1-2	-	CASSYRSRTNYGYTF	TGTGCCAGCAGTTACCGGTCGAGGACTAACTATGGCTACACCTTC
-	TRBV28	TRBJ1-2	-	CASSLKSWGYTF	TGTGCCAGCAGTTTAAAATCCTGGGGCTACACCTTC
-	TRBV28	TRBJ2-1	-	CASSPTGYNEQFF	TGTGCCAGCAGTCCCACAGGATACAATGAGCAGTTCTTC
-	TRBV7-9	TRBJ1-1	-	CASSPGRGDTEAFF	TGTGCCAGCAGCCCAGGGAGGGGGGACACTGAAGCTTTCTTT
-	TRBV11-2	TRBJ2-1	-	CASSTVVGYNEQFF	TGTGCCAGCTCGACGGTAGTGGGATACAATGAGCAGTTCTTC